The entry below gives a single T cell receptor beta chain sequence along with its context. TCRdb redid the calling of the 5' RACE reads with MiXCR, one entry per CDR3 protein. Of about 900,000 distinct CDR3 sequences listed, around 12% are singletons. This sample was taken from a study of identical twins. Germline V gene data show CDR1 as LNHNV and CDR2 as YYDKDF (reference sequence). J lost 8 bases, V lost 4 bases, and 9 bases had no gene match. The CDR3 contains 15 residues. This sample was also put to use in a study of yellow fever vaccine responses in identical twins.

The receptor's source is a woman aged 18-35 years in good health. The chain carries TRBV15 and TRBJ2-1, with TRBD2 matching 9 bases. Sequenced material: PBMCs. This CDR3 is CATSIRGSGRYEQFF. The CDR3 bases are TGTGCCACCAGCATCAGGGGAAGCGGGAGGTATGAGCAGTTCTTC.